The 16 T cell receptor beta chains reported below all come from one sample, sequenced in a study of T cell clonotyping in hematopoietic cell transplantation. Time point in this sample: recipient sample about 28 days before transplant, after cytoreduction. Sequencing was performed with immunoSEQ multiplex PCR; in TCRdb, only in-frame clones are kept and a portion is missing. The sample lists 46,000 or so clones, around 84% occurring once. The input for sequencing was peripheral blood mononuclear cells, taken before stem cell transplant. These receptors were obtained from a man aged 60 to 75 with biphenotypic leukemia. Some clones in this sample may be carry-over from other donors' samples.

V is TRBV5-6 and J is TRBJ2-1; no definite D call. Trimming took 0 bases from V and 10 from J, leaving 11 bases between them. CDR3 length: 13 residues. Germline CDR1 reads SGHDT; CDR2 reads YYEEEE. The CDR3 here is CASSLAVGWEQFF. The CDR3 coding sequence is TGTGCCAGCAGCTTGGCCGTGGGATGGGAGCAGTTCTTC. The whole variable domain, remainder taken from reference TRBV5-6 and TRBJ2-1, is DAGVTQSPTHLIKTRGQQVTLRCSPKSGHDTVSWYQQALGQGPQFIFQYYEEEERQRGNFPDRFSGHQFPNYSSELNVNALLLGDSALYLCASSLAVGWEQFFGPGTRLTVL.

The chain is built from TRBV7-9 and TRBJ2-7, with D perhaps matching TRBD1 or TRBD2 (5 bases each). CDR1 is SEHNR, CDR2 FQNEAQ, per germline (reference sequence). V was shortened by 1 base and J by 2 bases, with 9 bases between the two germline ends. This CDR3 has 14 amino acids. Here the CDR3 reads CASSLDGAPYEQYF. DNA of the CDR3: TGTGCCAGCAGCTTAGACGGGGCCCCCTACGAGCAGTACTTC.

This clone has more than one count but fewer than ten. This chain links TRBV7-9 with TRBJ1-3; D remains unclear. CDR3 length equals 14 residues. Trimming took 7 bases from V and 0 from J, leaving 10 bases between them. Germline loops: CDR1 SEHNR, CDR2 FQNEAQ (reference sequence). CDR3 in amino acids: CASNLGPSGNTIYF. As DNA, the CDR3 is TGTGCCAGCAACCTAGGACCCTCTGGAAACACCATATATTTT.

The chain has TRBV5-1 and TRBJ2-7; 8 nucleotides align to TRBD1. This CDR3 region has 14 residues. J lost 5 bases, V lost 9 bases, and 13 bases had no gene match. From germline, CDR1 is SGHRS and CDR2 YFSETQ. The CDR3 DNA follows: TGCGCCACCCGGCAGGGGGCGAGTTCCGACGAGCAGTACTTC. Encoded protein: CATRQGASSDEQYF.

The chain employs TRBV30 and TRBJ1-4; D gene unclear. V lost 4 bases and J 6 bases, leaving 18 bases between the germline ends. CDR3 length: 15 amino acids. The germline gives CDR1 GTSNPN, CDR2 SVGIG (reference sequence). CDR3 residues: CAWTALPRRYEKLFF. In DNA, the CDR3 is TGTGCCTGGACGGCGCTACCTCGACGATATGAAAAACTGTTTTTT.

V is TRBV30 and J is TRBJ1-1; TRBD1 matches 7 bases. CDR3 size: 16 residues. CDR1 is GTSNPN and CDR2 is SVGIG in the germline V gene (reference sequence). V lost 1 base and J lost 1; bases outside the gene matches: 9. CDR3 residues: CAWSGHSGQANTEAFF. Here the CDR3 DNA reads TGTGCCTGGAGTGGGCATTCAGGACAGGCGAACACTGAAGCTTTCTTT.

The chain couples TRBV9 to TRBJ2-2; D possibly matches TRBD1 or TRBD2 (5 bases each). Germline lookup yields CDR1 SGDLS and CDR2 YYNGEE. Trimming took 0 bases from V and 1 from J, leaving 7 bases between them. The CDR3 has 15 amino acids. In DNA form, the CDR3 reads TGTGCCAGCAGCGTAGTGGGGGAGAACACCGGGGAGCTGTTTTTT. Its protein product is CASSVVGENTGELFF.

The chain joins TRBV11-3 to TRBJ1-1; D is unresolved. The germline CDR1 and CDR2 sequences are SGHNT and YENEEA. The V gene lost 4 bases and the J gene lost 5 bases, with 11 bases spanning the gap. The CDR3 spans 13 residues. The CDR3 here is CASSSDGRTEAFF. The CDR3 bases are TGTGCCAGCAGCTCGGACGGTCGGACTGAAGCTTTCTTT.

V is TRBV9 and J is TRBJ2-3; D unclear. The germline V gene has CDR1 SGDLS and CDR2 YYNGEE. This CDR3 region has 12 residues. The V end lost 3 bases, the J end lost 2 bases, and 4 bases lay between the germline ends. The DNA for the CDR3 is TGTGCCAGCAGCGCCTTCACAGATACGCAGTATTTT. Amino acid sequence: CASSAFTDTQYF.

The rearrangement uses TRBV9 and TRBJ2-3, with D unresolved. The germline V and J ends were trimmed by 0 bases and 5 bases, with 7 bases remaining between them. Looked up from germline, CDR1 is SGDLS and CDR2 is YYNGEE. This CDR3 has 13 amino acids. CDR3 region: CASSVAGLDTQYF. CDR3 nucleotides: TGTGCCAGCAGCGTAGCGGGTTTAGATACGCAGTATTTT.

The chain is built from TRBV6-5 and TRBJ1-1; 7 positions match TRBD1. Germline V CDR1 and CDR2: MNHEY, SVGAGI. The J segment lost 2 bases and the V segment lost 10 bases, leaving 7 bases of the junction unmatched. This CDR3 contains 13 residues. The CDR3 protein is CATYRGPNTEAFF. The CDR3 DNA reads as TGTGCCACCTACAGGGGACCTAACACTGAAGCTTTCTTT.

The chain combines TRBV27 with TRBJ2-7; no clear D. From germline, CDR1 is MNHEY and CDR2 SMNVEV (reference sequence). With 2 bases removed from V and 0 bases from J, the gap between germline ends came to 11 bases. The CDR3 covers 15 residues. Here the CDR3 reads CASSLASPNSYEQYF. CDR3 in DNA: TGTGCCAGCAGTTTAGCTAGTCCCAACTCCTACGAGCAGTACTTC.

The chain employs TRBV7-9 and TRBJ1-4; possibly TRBD1 for D (5 bases). Germline loops: CDR1 SEHNR, CDR2 FQNEAQ (reference sequence). This CDR3 comprises 15 residues. Trimming removed 0 bases at V and 8 bases at J, with 13 bases between. This CDR3 is CASSLAGGMREKLFF. The CDR3 bases are TGTGCCAGCAGCTTAGCGGGGGGAATGAGGGAAAAACTGTTTTTT.

The CDR3 here is CASSERDRLKAFF. CDR3 in DNA: TGTGCCAGTAGTGAACGGGACCGACTAAAAGCTTTCTTT. The V call is TRBV19, the J call TRBJ1-1, with a weak D call TRBD1 (5 bases). V was clipped by 5 bases and J by 9 bases, with 16 bases between them. The germline gives CDR1 LNHDA, CDR2 SQIVND (reference sequence). This CDR3 has 13 amino acids.

The rearrangement joins TRBV30 to TRBJ1-4; D is perhaps TRBD1 (6 bases). The CDR3 consists of 14 residues. The germline V gene has CDR1 GTSNPN and CDR2 SVGIG (reference sequence). V was pared by 3 bases and J by 7 bases, with 15 bases between. The CDR3 here is CAWSWDTQGEKLFF. Here the CDR3 DNA reads TGTGCCTGGAGCTGGGACACCCAAGGTGAAAAACTGTTTTTT. Complete variable domain (other parts from reference TRBV30 and TRBJ1-4): SQTIHQWPATLVQPVGSPLSLECTVEGTSNPNLYWYRQAAGRGLQLLFYSVGIGQISSEVPQNLSASRPQDRQFILSSKKLLLSDSGFYLCAWSWDTQGEKLFFGSGTQLSVL.

The gene calls are TRBV5-6 and TRBJ2-2; either TRBD1 or TRBD2 may fit D (6 bases each). Trimming left V 0 bases short and J 4 bases short, with 16 bases between. Germline values: CDR1 SGHDT, CDR2 YYEEEE. The CDR3 extends over 17 amino acids. The chain's CDR3 is CASSLGQGRWSTGELFF. In nucleotides, the CDR3 is TGTGCCAGCAGCTTGGGGCAGGGGAGGTGGAGCACCGGGGAGCTGTTTTTT.